These T cell receptor beta chains were read from a single sample in a study of shared clonotypes between healthy human individuals. Clones were sequenced by immunoSEQ multiplex PCR, and TCRdb holds only the in-frame ones, with some missing. The table shows around 2,000,000 clones, with roughly 94% occurring only once. Sequencing input: naive CD8+ T cells sorted from blood. The receptor set was obtained from a man aged 18-30 years in good health. Each CDR3 is given with its conserved first and last residue. Fields, in order: clone size, V gene, J gene, D gene, CDR3 DNA, CDR3 protein. A D gene is named only where the DNA matches it firmly. Some rows have no size entry. The others give once, few or many, or a class for an expanded clone.

clone size: -; V gene: TRBV9; J gene: TRBJ2-2; D gene: -; CDR3 DNA: TGTGCCAGCAGCGTAGCGACCGGGGAGCTGTTTTTT; CDR3 protein: CASSVATGELFF
clone size: once; V gene: TRBV27; J gene: TRBJ2-3; D gene: -; CDR3 DNA: TGTGCCAGCAGTTTAATACAGGGAGCAGATACGCAGTATTTT; CDR3 protein: CASSLIQGADTQYF
clone size: -; V gene: TRBV27; J gene: TRBJ1-5; D gene: -; CDR3 DNA: TGTGCCAGCGGCCCGGGACTGCATCAGCCCCAGCATTTT; CDR3 protein: CASGPGLHQPQHF
clone size: -; V gene: TRBV28; J gene: TRBJ1-1; D gene: -; CDR3 DNA: TGTGCCAGCAGTTTACTGAACACTGAAGCTTTCTTT; CDR3 protein: CASSLLNTEAFF
clone size: -; V gene: TRBV28; J gene: TRBJ1-2; D gene: -; CDR3 DNA: TGTGCCAGCAGTCCCCTCCGGAGGGACTATGGCTACACCTTC; CDR3 protein: CASSPLRRDYGYTF
clone size: -; V gene: TRBV4-1; J gene: TRBJ2-3; D gene: -; CDR3 DNA: TGCGCCAGCAGCCAAGAGGGGCGGGCGAGCACAGATACGCAGTATTTT; CDR3 protein: CASSQEGRASTDTQYF
clone size: -; V gene: TRBV6-7; J gene: TRBJ1-1; D gene: -; CDR3 DNA: TGTGCCAGCAGTTACTCTCGAGGGATCGAGACTGAAGCTTTCTTT; CDR3 protein: CASSYSRGIETEAFF
clone size: -; V gene: TRBV29-1; J gene: TRBJ1-2; D gene: TRBD1; CDR3 DNA: TGCAGCGCCACAGGGGGTATCGATGGCTACACCTTC; CDR3 protein: CSATGGIDGYTF
clone size: -; V gene: TRBV6-5; J gene: TRBJ1-2; D gene: -; CDR3 DNA: TGTGCCAGCAGTTCCTACAACACAGGCCCTTATGGCTACACCTTC; CDR3 protein: CASSSYNTGPYGYTF
clone size: -; V gene: TRBV2; J gene: TRBJ2-7; D gene: TRBD2; CDR3 DNA: TGTGCCAGCAGTGAAAGGCGGGAGTGGTCCTACGAGCAGTACTTC; CDR3 protein: CASSERREWSYEQYF
clone size: -; V gene: TRBV28; J gene: TRBJ2-7; D gene: -; CDR3 DNA: TGTGCCAGCAGGGACACTTCCTACGAGCAGTACTTC; CDR3 protein: CASRDTSYEQYF
clone size: -; V gene: TRBV9; J gene: TRBJ2-7; D gene: -; CDR3 DNA: TGTGCCAGCAGCGTTGGAGAATCTTCCTACGAGCAGTACTTC; CDR3 protein: CASSVGESSYEQYF
clone size: -; V gene: TRBV7-8; J gene: TRBJ2-4; D gene: -; CDR3 DNA: TGTGCCAGCAGCTTAGATCGTCGAGACATTCAGTACTTC; CDR3 protein: CASSLDRRDIQYF
clone size: -; V gene: TRBV7-9; J gene: TRBJ2-7; D gene: TRBD2; CDR3 DNA: TGTGCCAGCAGCGTTTCCACTAGCGGGAGCTACGAGCAGTACTTC; CDR3 protein: CASSVSTSGSYEQYF
clone size: -; V gene: TRBV6-5; J gene: TRBJ2-2; D gene: -; CDR3 DNA: TGTGCCAGCACCGGACTAACCCCCCCCGGGGAGCTGTTTTTT; CDR3 protein: CASTGLTPPGELFF
clone size: -; V gene: TRBV19; J gene: TRBJ1-1; D gene: -; CDR3 DNA: TGTGCCAGTAGTATAAAAGGGTCGGGAACTGAAGCTTTCTTT; CDR3 protein: CASSIKGSGTEAFF
clone size: few; V gene: TRBV6-5; J gene: TRBJ2-4; D gene: -; CDR3 DNA: TGTGCCACCCCCCTCACAAAAAACATTCAGTACTTC; CDR3 protein: CATPLTKNIQYF
clone size: -; V gene: TRBV5-6; J gene: TRBJ1-1; D gene: -; CDR3 DNA: TGTGCCAGCAGCTCCGGGACAAACACTGAAGCTTTCTTT; CDR3 protein: CASSSGTNTEAFF
clone size: -; V gene: TRBV9; J gene: TRBJ1-5; D gene: -; CDR3 DNA: TGTGCCAGCAGCGTAGGGAATAGCAATCAGCCCCAGCATTTT; CDR3 protein: CASSVGNSNQPQHF
clone size: -; V gene: TRBV5-6; J gene: TRBJ2-2; D gene: -; CDR3 DNA: TGTGCCAGCAGCTTGGAGCTTTCGGACGGGGAGCTGTTTTTT; CDR3 protein: CASSLELSDGELFF
clone size: once; V gene: TRBV27; J gene: TRBJ2-7; D gene: -; CDR3 DNA: TGTGCCAGCAGTTTATCGCCAGGGACTCTATACGAGCAGTACTTC; CDR3 protein: CASSLSPGTLYEQYF
clone size: -; V gene: TRBV27; J gene: TRBJ2-2; D gene: TRBD2; CDR3 DNA: TGTGCCAGCAGTTTTTTAGCGGGGGTGAACACCGGGGAGCTGTTTTTT; CDR3 protein: CASSFLAGVNTGELFF
clone size: -; V gene: TRBV27; J gene: TRBJ2-2; D gene: -; CDR3 DNA: TGTGCCAGCAGTTTATCAGGGCGGAACACCGGGGAGCTGTTTTTT; CDR3 protein: CASSLSGRNTGELFF
clone size: -; V gene: TRBV9; J gene: TRBJ2-1; D gene: -; CDR3 DNA: TGTGCCAGCAGCGTAGTGGGAAGCTCCTACAATGAGCAGTTCTTC; CDR3 protein: CASSVVGSSYNEQFF
clone size: once; V gene: TRBV27; J gene: TRBJ2-1; D gene: -; CDR3 DNA: TGTGCCAGCAGTTTAGCGGGACTCCTAGCCCTAAATGAGCAGTTCTTC; CDR3 protein: CASSLAGLLALNEQFF
clone size: once; V gene: TRBV7-9; J gene: TRBJ2-2; D gene: -; CDR3 DNA: TGTGCCAGCAGTCCTAACACCGGGGAGCTGTTTTTT; CDR3 protein: CASSPNTGELFF
clone size: -; V gene: TRBV30; J gene: TRBJ2-5; D gene: TRBD2; CDR3 DNA: TGTGCCTCTAGCGGGGGGGCCCAAGAGACCCAGTACTTC; CDR3 protein: CASSGGAQETQYF
clone size: -; V gene: TRBV7-9; J gene: TRBJ1-2; D gene: TRBD1; CDR3 DNA: TGTGCCAGCAGCTTAGCGAAAGGACAGGCTACTAACTATGGCTACACCTTC; CDR3 protein: CASSLAKGQATNYGYTF
clone size: once; V gene: TRBV6-5; J gene: TRBJ2-7; D gene: -; CDR3 DNA: TGTGCCAGCAGTTGGGGTAGCTCCTACGAGCAGTACTTC; CDR3 protein: CASSWGSSYEQYF
clone size: -; V gene: TRBV5-4; J gene: TRBJ2-1; D gene: -; CDR3 DNA: TGTGCCAGCAGCTCCCGGGGGCTCGATGAGCAGTTCTTC; CDR3 protein: CASSSRGLDEQFF
clone size: -; V gene: TRBV2; J gene: TRBJ2-7; D gene: -; CDR3 DNA: TGTGCCAGCACCTCGACCGGGTTCGAGCAGTACTTC; CDR3 protein: CASTSTGFEQYF
clone size: -; V gene: TRBV5-1; J gene: TRBJ2-1; D gene: TRBD2; CDR3 DNA: TGCGCCAGCAGCTTGGGATGGACTAGTTACAATGAGCAGTTCTTC; CDR3 protein: CASSLGWTSYNEQFF
clone size: once; V gene: TRBV6-5; J gene: TRBJ2-7; D gene: -; CDR3 DNA: TGTGCCAGCAGTTGGGGGTCCTCCTACGAGCAGTACTTC; CDR3 protein: CASSWGSSYEQYF
clone size: -; V gene: TRBV10-1; J gene: TRBJ2-1; D gene: TRBD2; CDR3 DNA: TGCGCCAGCAGTCCCGGGACTAGCGGGAGGGTATGGAATGAGCAGTTCTTC; CDR3 protein: CASSPGTSGRVWNEQFF
clone size: once; V gene: TRBV5-1; J gene: TRBJ2-1; D gene: -; CDR3 DNA: TGCGCCAGCAGAGTGGGCAATGAGCAGTTCTTC; CDR3 protein: CASRVGNEQFF
clone size: -; V gene: TRBV28; J gene: TRBJ1-5; D gene: TRBD1; CDR3 DNA: TGTGCCAGCAGTTTACCGACGGACAGGGGGGATAGCAATCAGCCCCAGCATTTT; CDR3 protein: CASSLPTDRGDSNQPQHF
clone size: -; V gene: TRBV9; J gene: TRBJ2-5; D gene: -; CDR3 DNA: TGTGCCAGCAGCGTAGACGGGGGAGAAGAGGCCCAGTACTTC; CDR3 protein: CASSVDGGEEAQYF